This entry describes one T cell receptor (beta chain). The sample comes from a study of shared clonotypes between healthy human individuals. Generated by immunoSEQ multiplex PCR, the TCRdb table keeps only in-frame clones and is missing some. The data contain about a million clones, 75% of them singletons. The V end was cut by 0 bases, the J end by 7 bases, with 10 bases between. Germline CDR1 SGHNT, CDR2 YYREEE (reference sequence). The CDR3 has 13 amino acids. The chain links TRBV5-4 to TRBJ2-5, with D maybe TRBD1 (6 bases). Input material: memory CD4+ T cells sorted from blood. Subset indicated: CD45RA-negative fraction. The sequence was obtained from a man aged 18 to 35 in good health. The CDR3 nucleotides read TGTGCCAGCAGCTTGGATCCGACAGGGACCCAGTACTTC. It yields the protein CASSLDPTGTQYF.